The TCR beta chain described here comes from a study of OX40 agonist ivuxolimab in advanced cancers. Broadly, across the study: Ivuxolimab was an agonistic, fully human IgG2 monoclonal antibody directed against OX40 (CD134), a costimulatory receptor. In the dose-escalation cohort, more than 80% of patients were male, and the mean age was roughly 60 years with a range of roughly 20 to 85. Intravenous ivuxolimab was administered to patients every 2 weeks at six dose levels: 0.01, 0.1, 0.3, 1.5, 3 and 10 mg/kg. Partial responses occurred in three dose-escalation patients: two with cutaneous melanoma and one with hepatocellular carcinoma. Peripheral TCRbeta sequencing aimed to test whether ivuxolimab altered TCR sequence diversity and caused clonal T-cell expansion. Patients were allowed to have had prior anti-PD-1, anti-PD-L1 or anti-CTLA-4 therapy, and approximately 40% of the dose-escalation patients had been treated with checkpoint inhibitors. Of the roughly 52 dose-escalation patients, hepatocellular carcinoma was present in about 19, melanoma in around 15, renal cell carcinoma in 9 and head and neck cancer in 9. The paper describes the monotherapy dose-escalation part (N of about 52 patients) of the phase I trial of ivuxolimab.

The CDR3, cysteine through phenylalanine, is 14 amino acids long. The entry retains the CDR3 DNA only, 42 bases that are in frame from base 1. According to the germline V gene, CDR1 reads SGHDT and CDR2 reads YYEEEE. V trim: 4 bases; J trim: 6 bases; unmatched bases: 3. In the case of this clone: Its antigen is not yet known. Base quality data are lacking; no much larger clone is found one base away.

For sequencing of the TCRbeta CDR3 region, genomic DNA was extracted from the sorted cells. The immunoSEQ Assay was used for sequencing of TCRbeta CDR3 regions. As stored in TCRdb, this immuneACCESS dataset retains in-frame rearrangements with V and J assigned. A fraction of the clones does not appear; measured against another copy, unresolved V genes explain less than half of the discrepancy, and the remainder lacks a known reason. The sample has roughly 63,000 clones on record, 80% to 90% of them singletons. The top ten constitute around 11% of the sample. What the research found in general, with its limitations: Antigen specificity was not determined for the clonally expanded peripheral T cells. On average, CD8+ T cells showed more expanded clones than CD4+ T cells after ivuxolimab. Low levels of normalized T-cell clonal expansion were also shown by some nonresponding patients. In the 0.1-3.0 mg/kg groups, partial responders had among the lowest normalized peripheral clonal expansion, particularly in CD8+ T cells. At doses of 0.1 to 3.0 mg/kg, clonal expansion of both CD4+ and CD8+ T cells in blood was seen between baseline and week 6.

Patients with autoimmune disease history or receiving systemic immunosuppression were excluded from the trial. Peripheral blood for TCR sequencing was collected from all dose cohorts at baseline, on cycle 4 day 1, and on cycle 7 day 1. The samples were drawn from a first-in-human, open-label, multicenter phase I dose-escalation trial of ivuxolimab. The trial enrolled adults with locally advanced or metastatic head and neck squamous cell, hepatocellular, melanoma or renal cell carcinoma. Before TCR sequencing, CD4+ T cells and CD8+ T cells were sorted from peripheral blood as separate populations. The V and J segments used are TRBV5-6 and TRBJ2-3, and 12 junctional nucleotides match TRBD1. The sample here was CD4+ or CD8+ T cells sorted from blood, taken in a trial of the OX40 agonist ivuxolimab. The source is an adult with an advanced solid tumor such as melanoma, head and neck, liver or kidney cancer. The CDR3 corresponds to CASSRDRGRDTQYF. The nucleotide sequence reads TGTGCCAGCAGCAGGGACAGGGGGCGGGATACGCAGTATTTT.